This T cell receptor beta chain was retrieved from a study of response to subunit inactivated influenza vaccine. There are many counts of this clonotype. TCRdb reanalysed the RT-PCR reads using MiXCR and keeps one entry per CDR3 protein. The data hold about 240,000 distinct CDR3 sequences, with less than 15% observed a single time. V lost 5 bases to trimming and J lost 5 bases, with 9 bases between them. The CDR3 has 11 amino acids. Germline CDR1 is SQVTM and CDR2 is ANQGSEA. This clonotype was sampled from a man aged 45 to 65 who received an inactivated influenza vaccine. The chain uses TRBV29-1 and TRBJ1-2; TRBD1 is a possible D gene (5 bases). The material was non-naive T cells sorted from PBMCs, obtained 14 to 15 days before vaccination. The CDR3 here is CSVFEGYGYTF. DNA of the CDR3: TGCAGCGTTTTCGAGGGGTATGGCTACACCTTC. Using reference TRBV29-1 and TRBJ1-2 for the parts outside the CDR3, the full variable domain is SAVISQKPSRDICQRGTSLTIQCQVDSQVTMMFWYRQQPGQSLTLIATANQGSEATYESGFVIDKFPISRPNLTFSTLTVSNMSPEDSSIYLCSVFEGYGYTFGSGTRLTVV.